Below, 2 T cell receptor beta chains from the same sample are listed, as sequenced in a study of CD8+ T cells in alopecia areata. Investigators isolated RNA and reverse transcribed it into cDNA to act as the sequencing template. Data came from immunoSEQ multiplex PCR; TCRdb stores just in-frame clones and leaves some out. This sample yields 150,000 to 200,000 clones, of which around 71% are seen a single time; over 10% belongs to the top ten. Sequences were derived from CD8+ T cells sorted from blood, sampled at week 0. These TCRs come from a human donor with alopecia areata.

The chain uses TRBV19 and TRBJ1-5; D not certain. From germline, CDR1 is LNHDA and CDR2 SQIVND (reference sequence). V was clipped by 5 bases and J by 3 bases, with 11 bases between them. This CDR3 is built from 14 residues. For the CDR3, the DNA is TGTGCCAGTAGTTTCCCCGGTTTCAATCAGCCCCAGCATTTT. Translation gives CASSFPGFNQPQHF.

V usage is TRBV6-5 and J usage is TRBJ1-5; 11 bases match TRBD1. The V gene's germline CDR1 is MNHEY and CDR2 SVGAGI. Germline trimming cut 4 bases from V and 3 bases from J; bases unmatched to any gene: 5. The CDR3 consists of 16 residues. CDR3 sequence (DNA): TGTGCCAGCAGTTTAGGGACAGGGGGGACCAATCAGCCCCAGCATTTT. Its translation is CASSLGTGGTNQPQHF.